This T cell receptor beta chain was captured by sequencing in a study of T cells after yellow fever vaccination. The junction had 10 bases not matched to a gene; V was cut back by 2 bases and J by 5 bases. The CDR3 has 16 residues. Germline lookup yields CDR1 SQVTM and CDR2 ANQGSEA. In TCRdb, the 5' RACE reads were re-called with MiXCR into one record per CDR3 protein. The table includes just under 600,000 distinct CDR3 sequences, roughly 12% detected once. This clonotype turned up a few times. The receptor was isolated from a man aged 25 to 40 who received the YFV17D yellow fever vaccine. The specimen comprised PBMCs, sampled on the day of the yellow fever booster vaccination. The chain couples TRBV29-1 to TRBJ2-1, with TRBD2 matching over 9 bases. CDR3 nucleotides: TGCAGCGTTGAATCTACAGGGACTAGCCGACACAATGAGCAGTTCTTC. Its translation is CSVESTGTSRHNEQFF.